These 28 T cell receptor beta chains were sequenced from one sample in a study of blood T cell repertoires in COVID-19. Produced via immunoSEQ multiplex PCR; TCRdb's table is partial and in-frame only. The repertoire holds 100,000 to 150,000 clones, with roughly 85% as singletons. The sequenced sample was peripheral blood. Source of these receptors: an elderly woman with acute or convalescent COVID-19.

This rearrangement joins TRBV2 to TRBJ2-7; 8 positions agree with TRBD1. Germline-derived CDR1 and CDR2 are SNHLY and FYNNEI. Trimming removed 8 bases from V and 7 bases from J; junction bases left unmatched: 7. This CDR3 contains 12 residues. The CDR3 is CASRRDRSEQYV. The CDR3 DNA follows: TGTGCCAGCCGGCGGGACAGGAGTGAGCAGTACGTC.

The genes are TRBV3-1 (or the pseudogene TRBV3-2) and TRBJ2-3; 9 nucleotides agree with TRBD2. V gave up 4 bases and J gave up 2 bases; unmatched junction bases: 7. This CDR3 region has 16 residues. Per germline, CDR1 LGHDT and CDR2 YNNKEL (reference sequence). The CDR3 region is CASSRGSSGTTDTQYF. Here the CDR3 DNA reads TGTGCCAGCAGCCGCGGGTCTAGCGGGACCACAGATACGCAGTATTTT.

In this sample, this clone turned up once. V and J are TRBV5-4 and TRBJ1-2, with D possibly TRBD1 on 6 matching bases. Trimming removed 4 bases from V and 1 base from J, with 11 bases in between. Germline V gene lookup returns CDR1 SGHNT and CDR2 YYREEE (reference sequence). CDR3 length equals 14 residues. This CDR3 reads CASSMAGDNYGYTF. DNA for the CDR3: TGTGCCAGCAGCATGGCAGGGGATAACTATGGCTACACCTTC.

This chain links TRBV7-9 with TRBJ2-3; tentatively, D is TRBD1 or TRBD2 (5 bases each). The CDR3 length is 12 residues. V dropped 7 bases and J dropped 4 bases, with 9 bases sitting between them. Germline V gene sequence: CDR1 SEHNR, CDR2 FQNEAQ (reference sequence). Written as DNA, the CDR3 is TGTGCCAGCACCGGGGCCCCAGATACGCAGTATTTT. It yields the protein CASTGAPDTQYF.

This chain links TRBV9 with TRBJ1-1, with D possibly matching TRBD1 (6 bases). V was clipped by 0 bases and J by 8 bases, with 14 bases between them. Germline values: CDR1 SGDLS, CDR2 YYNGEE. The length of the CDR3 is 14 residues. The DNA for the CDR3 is TGTGCCAGCAGCGTAGTCCCCGGGAGGGGGGAAGCTTTCTTT. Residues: CASSVVPGRGEAFF.

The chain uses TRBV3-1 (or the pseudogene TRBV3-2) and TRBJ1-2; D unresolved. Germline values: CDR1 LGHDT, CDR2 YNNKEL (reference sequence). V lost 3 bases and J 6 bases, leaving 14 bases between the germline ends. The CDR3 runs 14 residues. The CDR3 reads CASSHQTPGDGYTF. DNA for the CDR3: TGTGCCAGCAGCCACCAAACCCCCGGGGATGGCTACACCTTC.

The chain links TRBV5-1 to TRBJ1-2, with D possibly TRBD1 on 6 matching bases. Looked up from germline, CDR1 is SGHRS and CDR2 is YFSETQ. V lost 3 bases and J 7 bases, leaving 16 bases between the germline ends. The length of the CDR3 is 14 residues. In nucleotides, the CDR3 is TGCGCCAGCAGCTCGATACAGGGTCTTCTTGGCTACACCTTC. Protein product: CASSSIQGLLGYTF.

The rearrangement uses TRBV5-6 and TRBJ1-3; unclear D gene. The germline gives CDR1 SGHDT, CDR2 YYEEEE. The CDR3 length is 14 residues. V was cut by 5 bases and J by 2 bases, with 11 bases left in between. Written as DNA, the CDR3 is TGTGCCAGCAGTAGGCGGGGAGCTGGAAACACCATATATTTT. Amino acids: CASSRRGAGNTIYF. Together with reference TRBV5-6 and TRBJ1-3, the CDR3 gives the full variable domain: DAGVTQSPTHLIKTRGQQVTLRCSPKSGHDTVSWYQQALGQGPQFIFQYYEEEERQRGNFPDRFSGHQFPNYSSELNVNALLLGDSALYLCASSRRGAGNTIYFGEGSWLTVV.

The DNA for the CDR3 is TGTGCCAGCAGCTTCGGACTAGCGGGGTACGATGAGCAGTTCTTC. It translates to CASSFGLAGYDEQFF. The V gene is TRBV5-6, the J gene TRBJ2-1, with 12 bases identical to TRBD2. The CDR3 is 15 residues long. The ends lost 2 bases at V and 8 bases at J; junction bases unmatched: 5. Germline values: CDR1 SGHDT, CDR2 YYEEEE.

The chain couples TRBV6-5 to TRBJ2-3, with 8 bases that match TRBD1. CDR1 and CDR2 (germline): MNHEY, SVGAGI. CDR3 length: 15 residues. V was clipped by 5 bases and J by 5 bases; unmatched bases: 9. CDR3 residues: CASSSIQGAGDTQYF. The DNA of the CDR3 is TGTGCCAGCAGTAGTATTCAGGGGGCAGGAGATACGCAGTATTTT.

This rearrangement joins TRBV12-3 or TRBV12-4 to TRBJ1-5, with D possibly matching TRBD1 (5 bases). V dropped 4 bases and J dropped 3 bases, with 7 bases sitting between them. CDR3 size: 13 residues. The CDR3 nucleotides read TGTGCCAGCAGTTGGACACCCAATCAGCCCCAGCATTTT. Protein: CASSWTPNQPQHF.

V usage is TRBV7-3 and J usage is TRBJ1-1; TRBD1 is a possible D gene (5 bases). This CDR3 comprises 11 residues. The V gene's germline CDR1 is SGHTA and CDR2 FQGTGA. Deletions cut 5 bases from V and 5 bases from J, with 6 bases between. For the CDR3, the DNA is TGTGCCAGCAGCCAGGGAACTGAAGCTTTCTTT. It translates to CASSQGTEAFF.

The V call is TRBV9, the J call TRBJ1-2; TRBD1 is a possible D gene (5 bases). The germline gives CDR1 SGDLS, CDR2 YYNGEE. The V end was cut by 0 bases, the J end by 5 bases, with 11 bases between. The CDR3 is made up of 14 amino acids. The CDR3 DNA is TGTGCCAGCAGCGTAGCCCAGGAGGGGTATGGCTACACCTTC. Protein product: CASSVAQEGYGYTF.

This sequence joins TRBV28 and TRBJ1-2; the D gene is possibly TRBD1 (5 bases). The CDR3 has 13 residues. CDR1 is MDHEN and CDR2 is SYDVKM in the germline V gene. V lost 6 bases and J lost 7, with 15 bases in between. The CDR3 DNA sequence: TGTGCCAGCAGGCCGGACACGGCGCGTGGCTACACCTTC. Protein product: CASRPDTARGYTF.

The CDR3 bases are TGTGCCAGCAGGGGCGGACTAGCCGGGGAGCTGTTTTTT. Amino acid sequence: CASRGGLAGELFF. V usage is TRBV25-1 and J usage is TRBJ2-2, with TRBD2 matching over 7 bases. CDR1 and CDR2 (germline): MGHDK, SYGVNS. The CDR3 is made up of 13 amino acids. The V segment lost 6 bases and the J segment 6 bases; nucleotides outside the gene matches: 4.

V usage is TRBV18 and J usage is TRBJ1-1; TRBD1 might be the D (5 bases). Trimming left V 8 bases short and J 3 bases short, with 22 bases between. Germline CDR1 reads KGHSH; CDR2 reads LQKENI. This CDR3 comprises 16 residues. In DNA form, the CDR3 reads TGTGCCAGCCCGAGGGACTCCCGTGAACTCCACACTGAAGCTTTCTTT. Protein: CASPRDSRELHTEAFF. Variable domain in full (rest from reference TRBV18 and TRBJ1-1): NAGVMQNPRHLVRRRGQEARLRCSPMKGHSHVYWYRQLPEEGLKFMVYLQKENIIDESGMPKERFSAEFPKEGPSILRIQQVVRGDSAAYFCASPRDSRELHTEAFFGQGTRLTVV.

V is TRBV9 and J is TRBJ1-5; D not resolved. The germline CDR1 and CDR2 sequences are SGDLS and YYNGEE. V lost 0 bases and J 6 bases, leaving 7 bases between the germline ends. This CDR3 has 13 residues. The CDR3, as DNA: TGTGCCAGCAGCGTAGATCTCAGTCAGCCCCAGCATTTT. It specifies CASSVDLSQPQHF. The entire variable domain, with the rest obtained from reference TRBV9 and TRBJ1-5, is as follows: DSGVTQTPKHLITATGQRVTLRCSPRSGDLSVYWYQQSLDQGLQFLIQYYNGEERAKGNILERFSAQQFPDLHSELNLSSLELGDSALYFCASSVDLSQPQHFGDGTRLSIL.

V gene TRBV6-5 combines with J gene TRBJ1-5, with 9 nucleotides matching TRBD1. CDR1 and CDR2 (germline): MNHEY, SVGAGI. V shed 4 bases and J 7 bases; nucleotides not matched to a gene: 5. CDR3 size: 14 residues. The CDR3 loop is CASSSRDRVQPQHF. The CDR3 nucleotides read TGTGCCAGCAGTTCAAGGGACAGGGTACAGCCCCAGCATTTT.

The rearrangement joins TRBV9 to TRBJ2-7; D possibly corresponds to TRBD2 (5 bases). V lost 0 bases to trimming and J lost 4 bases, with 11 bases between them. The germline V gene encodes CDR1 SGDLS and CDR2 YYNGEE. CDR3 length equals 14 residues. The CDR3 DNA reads TGTGCCAGCAGCGTAGCTCCTACGGGGTACGAGCAGTACGTC. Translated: CASSVAPTGYEQYV.

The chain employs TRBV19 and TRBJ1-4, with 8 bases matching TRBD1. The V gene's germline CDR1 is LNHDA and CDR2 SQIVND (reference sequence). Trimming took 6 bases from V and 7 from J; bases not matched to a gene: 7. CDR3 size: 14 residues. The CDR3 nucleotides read TGTGCCAGTAGCATGACGACAGGGGTTGAAAAACTGTTTTTT. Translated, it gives CASSMTTGVEKLFF. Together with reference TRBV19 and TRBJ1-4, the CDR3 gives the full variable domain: DGGITQSPKYLFRKEGQNVTLSCEQNLNHDAMYWYRQDPGQGLRLIYYSQIVNDFQKGDIAEGYSVSREKKESFPLTVTSAQKNPTAFYLCASSMTTGVEKLFFGSGTQLSVL.

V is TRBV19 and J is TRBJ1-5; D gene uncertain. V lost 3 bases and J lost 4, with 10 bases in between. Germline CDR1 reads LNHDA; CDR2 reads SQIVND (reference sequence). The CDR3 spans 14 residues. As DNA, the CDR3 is TGTGCCAGTAGTATTCGCTCGGGGAATCAGCCCCAGCATTTT. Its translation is CASSIRSGNQPQHF.

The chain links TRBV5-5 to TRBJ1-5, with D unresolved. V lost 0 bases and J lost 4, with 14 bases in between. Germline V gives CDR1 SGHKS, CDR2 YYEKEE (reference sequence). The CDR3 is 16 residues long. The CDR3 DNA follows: TGTGCCAGCAGCTTGGACAGTGGATATGGGAATCAGCCCCAGCATTTT. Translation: CASSLDSGYGNQPQHF.

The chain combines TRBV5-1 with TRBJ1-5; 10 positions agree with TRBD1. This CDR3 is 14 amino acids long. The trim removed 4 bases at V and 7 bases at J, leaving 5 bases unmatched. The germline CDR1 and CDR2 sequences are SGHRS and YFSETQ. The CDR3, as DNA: TGCGCCAGCAGCACGGGACAGGGGAACCAGCCCCAGCATTTT. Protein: CASSTGQGNQPQHF.

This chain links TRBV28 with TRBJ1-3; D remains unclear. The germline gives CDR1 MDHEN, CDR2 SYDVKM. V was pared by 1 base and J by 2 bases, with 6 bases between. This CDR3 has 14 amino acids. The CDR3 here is CASSLSQTGNTIYF. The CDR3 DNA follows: TGTGCCAGCAGTTTATCACAGACTGGAAACACCATATATTTT.

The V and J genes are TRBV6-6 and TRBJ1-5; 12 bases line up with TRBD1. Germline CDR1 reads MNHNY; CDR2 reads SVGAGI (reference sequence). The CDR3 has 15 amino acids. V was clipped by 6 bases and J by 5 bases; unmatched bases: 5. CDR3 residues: CASRDGTGGHQPQHF. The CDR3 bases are TGTGCCAGCAGGGATGGGACAGGGGGCCATCAGCCCCAGCATTTT.

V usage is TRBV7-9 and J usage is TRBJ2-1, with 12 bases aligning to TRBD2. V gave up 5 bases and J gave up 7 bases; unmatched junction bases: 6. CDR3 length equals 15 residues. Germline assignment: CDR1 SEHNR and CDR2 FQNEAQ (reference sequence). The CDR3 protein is CASSPSGGALNEQFF. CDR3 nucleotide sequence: TGTGCCAGCAGCCCTAGCGGGGGGGCTTTAAATGAGCAGTTCTTC.

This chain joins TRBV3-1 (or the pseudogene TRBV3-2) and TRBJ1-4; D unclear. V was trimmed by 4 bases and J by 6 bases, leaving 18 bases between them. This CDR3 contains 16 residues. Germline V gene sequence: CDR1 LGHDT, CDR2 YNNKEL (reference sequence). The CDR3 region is CASSPTKNSRYEKLFF. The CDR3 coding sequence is TGTGCCAGCAGCCCCACAAAGAACAGCCGATATGAAAAACTGTTTTTT.

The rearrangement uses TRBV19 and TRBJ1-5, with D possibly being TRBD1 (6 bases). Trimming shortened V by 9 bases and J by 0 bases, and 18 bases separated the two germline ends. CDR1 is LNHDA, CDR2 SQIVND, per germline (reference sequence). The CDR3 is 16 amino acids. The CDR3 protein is CASRDKVYFSNQPQHF. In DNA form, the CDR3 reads TGTGCCAGCCGGGACAAAGTTTACTTTAGCAATCAGCCCCAGCATTTT.